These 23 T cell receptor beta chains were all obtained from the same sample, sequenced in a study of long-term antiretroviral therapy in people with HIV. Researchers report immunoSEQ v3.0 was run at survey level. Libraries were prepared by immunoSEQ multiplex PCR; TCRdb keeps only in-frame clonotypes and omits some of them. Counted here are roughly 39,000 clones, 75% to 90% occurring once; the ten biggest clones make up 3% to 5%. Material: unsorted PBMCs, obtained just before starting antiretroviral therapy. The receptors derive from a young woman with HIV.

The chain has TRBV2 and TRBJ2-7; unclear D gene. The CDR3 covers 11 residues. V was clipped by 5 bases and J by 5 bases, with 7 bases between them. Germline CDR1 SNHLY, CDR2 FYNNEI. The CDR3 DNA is TGTGCCAGCAGTCCGGGCCACGAGCAGTACTTC. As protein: CASSPGHEQYF.

The CDR3 reads CASSQREGAAGELFF. The CDR3, as DNA: TGTGCCAGCAGCCAACGGGAGGGAGCAGCCGGGGAGCTGTTTTTT. The chain is built from TRBV7-6 and TRBJ2-2; 8 positions agree with TRBD2. The CDR3 is 15 residues long. CDR1 SGHVS and CDR2 FNYEAQ come from the germline V gene. Trimming took 5 bases from V and 6 from J; bases not matched to a gene: 8.

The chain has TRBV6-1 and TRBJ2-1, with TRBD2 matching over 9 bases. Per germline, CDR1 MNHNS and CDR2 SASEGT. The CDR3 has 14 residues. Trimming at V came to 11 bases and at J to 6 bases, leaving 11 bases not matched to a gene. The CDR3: CAGNSGSSLNEQFF. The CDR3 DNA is TGTGCCGGCAATAGCGGGAGTTCCCTCAATGAGCAGTTCTTC.

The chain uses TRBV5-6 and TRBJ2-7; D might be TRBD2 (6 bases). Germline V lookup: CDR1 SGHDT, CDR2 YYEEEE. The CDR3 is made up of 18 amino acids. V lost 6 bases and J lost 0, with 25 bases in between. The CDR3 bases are TGTGCCAGCACCCCCGGGACTCCGGAAACTTTAGTCTCCTACGAGCAGTACTTC. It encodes CASTPGTPETLVSYEQYF.

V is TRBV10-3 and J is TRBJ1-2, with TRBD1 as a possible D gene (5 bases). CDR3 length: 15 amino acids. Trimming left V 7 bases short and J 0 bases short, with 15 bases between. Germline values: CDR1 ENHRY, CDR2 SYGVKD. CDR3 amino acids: CAINLAGTANYGYTF. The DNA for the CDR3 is TGTGCCATCAACTTGGCCGGGACGGCTAACTATGGCTACACCTTC.

CDR3 in amino acids: CASSFWTEGIGYTF. CDR3 nucleotides: TGCGCCAGCAGCTTTTGGACGGAGGGGATTGGCTACACCTTC. The chain has TRBV5-1 and TRBJ1-2; D is possibly TRBD1 (5 bases). Germline V lookup: CDR1 SGHRS, CDR2 YFSETQ. Trimming took 2 bases from V and 7 from J, leaving 15 bases between them. The CDR3 totals 14 residues.

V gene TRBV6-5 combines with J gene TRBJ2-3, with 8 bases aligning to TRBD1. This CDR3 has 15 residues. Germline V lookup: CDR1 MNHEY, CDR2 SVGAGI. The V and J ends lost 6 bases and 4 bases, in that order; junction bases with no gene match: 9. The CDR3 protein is CASRAKDRASDTQYF. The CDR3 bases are TGTGCCAGCAGAGCTAAGGACAGGGCGTCAGATACGCAGTATTTT.

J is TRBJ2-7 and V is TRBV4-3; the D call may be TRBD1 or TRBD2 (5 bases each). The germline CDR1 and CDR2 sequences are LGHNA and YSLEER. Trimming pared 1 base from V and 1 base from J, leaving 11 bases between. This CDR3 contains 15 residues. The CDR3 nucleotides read TGCGCCAGCAGCCAAGCTAGGGACGGATCCTACGAGCAGTACTTC. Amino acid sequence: CASSQARDGSYEQYF.

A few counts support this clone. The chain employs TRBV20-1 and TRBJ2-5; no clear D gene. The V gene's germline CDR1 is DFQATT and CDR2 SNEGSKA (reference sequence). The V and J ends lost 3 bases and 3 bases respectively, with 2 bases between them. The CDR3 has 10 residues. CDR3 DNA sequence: TGCAGTGCTAGTAAAGAGACCCAGTACTTC. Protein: CSASKETQYF.

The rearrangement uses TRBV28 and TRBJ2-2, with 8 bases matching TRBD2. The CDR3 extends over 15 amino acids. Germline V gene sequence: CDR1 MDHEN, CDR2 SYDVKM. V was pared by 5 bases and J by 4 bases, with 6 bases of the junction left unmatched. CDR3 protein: CASSLPGLVTGELFF. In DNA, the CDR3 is TGTGCCAGCAGTCTTCCGGGACTAGTCACCGGGGAGCTGTTTTTT.

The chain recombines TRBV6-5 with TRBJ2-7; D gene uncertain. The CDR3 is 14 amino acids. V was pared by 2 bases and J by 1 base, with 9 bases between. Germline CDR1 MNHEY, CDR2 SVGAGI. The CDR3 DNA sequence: TGTGCCAGCAGTTACAATCGAAATTCCTACGAGCAGTACTTC. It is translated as CASSYNRNSYEQYF.

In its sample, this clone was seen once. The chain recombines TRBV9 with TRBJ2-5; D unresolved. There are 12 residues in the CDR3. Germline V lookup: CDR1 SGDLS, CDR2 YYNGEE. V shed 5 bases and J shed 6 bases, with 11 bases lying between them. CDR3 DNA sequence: TGTGCCAGCAGTCCTGGAGACAAGACCCAGTACTTC. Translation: CASSPGDKTQYF.

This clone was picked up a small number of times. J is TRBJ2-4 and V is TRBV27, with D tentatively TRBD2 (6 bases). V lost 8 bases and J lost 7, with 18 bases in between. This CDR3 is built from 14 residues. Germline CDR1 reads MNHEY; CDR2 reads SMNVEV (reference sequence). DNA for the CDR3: TGTGCCAGCGGCTCTTCGGGAGCCCGGAACATTCAGTACTTC. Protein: CASGSSGARNIQYF.

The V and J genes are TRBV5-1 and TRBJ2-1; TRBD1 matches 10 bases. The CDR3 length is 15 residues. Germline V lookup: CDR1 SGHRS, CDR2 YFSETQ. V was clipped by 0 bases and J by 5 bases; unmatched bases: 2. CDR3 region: CASSLGQGADNEQFF. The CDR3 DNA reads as TGCGCCAGCAGCTTGGGACAGGGGGCGGACAATGAGCAGTTCTTC. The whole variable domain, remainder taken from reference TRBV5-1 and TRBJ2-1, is KAGVTQTPRYLIKTRGQQVTLSCSPISGHRSVSWYQQTPGQGLQFLFEYFSETQRNKGNFPGRFSGRQFSNSRSEMNVSTLELGDSALYLCASSLGQGADNEQFFGPGTRLTVL.

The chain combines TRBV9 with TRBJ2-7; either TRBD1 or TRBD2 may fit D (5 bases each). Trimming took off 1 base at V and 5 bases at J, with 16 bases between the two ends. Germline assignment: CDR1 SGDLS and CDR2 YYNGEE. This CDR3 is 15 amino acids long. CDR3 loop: CASSVSGSRANEQYF. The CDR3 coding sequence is TGTGCCAGCAGCGTATCAGGGAGTCGGGCTAACGAGCAGTACTTC.

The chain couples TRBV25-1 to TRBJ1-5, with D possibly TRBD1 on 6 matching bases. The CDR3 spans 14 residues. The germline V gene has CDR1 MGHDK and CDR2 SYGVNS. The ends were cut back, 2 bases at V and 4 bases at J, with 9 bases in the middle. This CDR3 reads CASSETGSNQPQHF. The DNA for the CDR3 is TGTGCCAGCAGTGAAACAGGGAGTAATCAGCCCCAGCATTTT.

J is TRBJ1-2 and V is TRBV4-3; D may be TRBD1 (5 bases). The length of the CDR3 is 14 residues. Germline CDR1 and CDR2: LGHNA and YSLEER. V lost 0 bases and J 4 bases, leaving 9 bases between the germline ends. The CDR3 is CASSQEGRTYGYTF. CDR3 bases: TGCGCCAGCAGCCAAGAGGGACGGACCTATGGCTACACCTTC.

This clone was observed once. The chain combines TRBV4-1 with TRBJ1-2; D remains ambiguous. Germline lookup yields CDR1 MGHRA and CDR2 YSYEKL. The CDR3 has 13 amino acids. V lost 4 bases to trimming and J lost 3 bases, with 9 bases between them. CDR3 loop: CASSPFQYYGYTF. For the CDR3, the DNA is TGCGCCAGCAGCCCATTCCAATACTATGGCTACACCTTC.

CDR3 DNA: TGTGCCAGCAGCTTGGGGACTAGCGGGAGAAGCGCTGACGAGCAGTACTTC. Protein sequence: CASSLGTSGRSADEQYF. V and J are TRBV7-8 and TRBJ2-7; 14 positions agree with TRBD2. The CDR3 runs to 17 residues. V was pared by 3 bases and J by 5 bases, with 9 bases of the junction left unmatched. Germline CDR1 is SGHVS and CDR2 is FQNEAQ.

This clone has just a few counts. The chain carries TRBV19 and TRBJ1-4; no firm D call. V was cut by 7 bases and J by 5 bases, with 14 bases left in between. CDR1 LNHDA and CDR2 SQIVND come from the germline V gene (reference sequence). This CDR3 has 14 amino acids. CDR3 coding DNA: TGTGCCAGTACTCCGCGATGGATAAATGAAAAACTGTTTTTT. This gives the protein CASTPRWINEKLFF.

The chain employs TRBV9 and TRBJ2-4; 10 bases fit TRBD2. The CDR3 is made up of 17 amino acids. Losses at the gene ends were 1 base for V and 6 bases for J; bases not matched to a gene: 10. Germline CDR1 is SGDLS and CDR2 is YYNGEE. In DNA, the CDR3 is TGTGCCAGCAGCGTAACGGCGGCTAGCGGGAGTGGAAACATTCAGTACTTC. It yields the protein CASSVTAASGSGNIQYF.

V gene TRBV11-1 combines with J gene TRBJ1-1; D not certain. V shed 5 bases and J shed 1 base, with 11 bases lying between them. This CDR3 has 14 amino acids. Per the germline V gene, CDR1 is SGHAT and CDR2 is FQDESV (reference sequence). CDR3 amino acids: CASSPFLGNTEAFF. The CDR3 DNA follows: TGTGCCAGCAGCCCGTTCTTGGGGAACACTGAAGCTTTCTTT.

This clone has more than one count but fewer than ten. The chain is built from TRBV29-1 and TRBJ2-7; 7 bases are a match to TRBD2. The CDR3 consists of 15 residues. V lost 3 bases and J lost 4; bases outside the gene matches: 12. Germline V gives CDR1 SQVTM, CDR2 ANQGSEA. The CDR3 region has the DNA TGCAGCGTTGAGACCAAAGGCGGGAGTCAGTACGAGCAGTACTTC. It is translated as CSVETKGGSQYEQYF.